This TCR beta chain was sequenced for a study of T cells in Graves' hyperthyroidism and ophthalmopathy. This CDR3 has 12 residues. Germline CDR1 reads DFQATT; CDR2 reads SNEGSKA (reference sequence). After removal of 5 bases from V and 6 bases from J, the junction contained 5 bases not matched to a gene. Amplified regions were TCR beta CDR3 sequences from RNA transcripts. TCR CDR3 underwent first-round RT-PCR with the HTBI primer set. TCRdb ran MiXCR on the multiplex PCR reads and lists one entry per CDR3 protein. This sample has 350,000 to 500,000 distinct CDR3 sequences, with roughly an eighth found just once. This clonotype was observed a few times. Its antigen is still unknown. Regarding the study as a whole: For ophthalmopathy, model prediction preceded onset by a median about six months.

The sequence was collected from a young woman with Graves' hyperthyroidism. This chain joins TRBV20-1 and TRBJ1-2, with TRBD1 matching over 8 bases. The sample was blood. CDR3 sequence: CSADRGGNGYTF. CDR3 bases: TGCAGTGCTGACAGGGGAGGGAATGGCTACACCTTC.